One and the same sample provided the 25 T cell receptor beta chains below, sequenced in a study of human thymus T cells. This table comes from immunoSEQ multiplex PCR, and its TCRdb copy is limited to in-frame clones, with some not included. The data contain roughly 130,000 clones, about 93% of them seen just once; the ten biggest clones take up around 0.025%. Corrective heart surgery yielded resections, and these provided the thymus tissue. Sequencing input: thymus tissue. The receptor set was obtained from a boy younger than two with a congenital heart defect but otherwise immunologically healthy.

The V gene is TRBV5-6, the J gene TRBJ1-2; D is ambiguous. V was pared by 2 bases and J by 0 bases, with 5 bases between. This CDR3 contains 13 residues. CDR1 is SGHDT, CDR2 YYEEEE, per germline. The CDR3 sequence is CASSFDSNYGYTF. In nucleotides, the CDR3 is TGTGCCAGCAGCTTCGACTCTAACTATGGCTACACCTTC.

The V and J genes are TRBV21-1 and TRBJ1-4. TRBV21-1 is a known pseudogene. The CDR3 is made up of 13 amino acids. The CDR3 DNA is TGTGCCAGCAGCAAATGCGTAAATGAAAAACTGTTTTTT. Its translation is CASSKCVNEKLFF.

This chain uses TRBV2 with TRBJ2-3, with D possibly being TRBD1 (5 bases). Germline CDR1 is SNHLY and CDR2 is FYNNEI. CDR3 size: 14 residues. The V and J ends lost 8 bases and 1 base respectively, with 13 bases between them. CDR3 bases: TGTGCCAGCGGGGCCCCCGAGGGCACAGATACGCAGTATTTT. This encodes CASGAPEGTDTQYF.

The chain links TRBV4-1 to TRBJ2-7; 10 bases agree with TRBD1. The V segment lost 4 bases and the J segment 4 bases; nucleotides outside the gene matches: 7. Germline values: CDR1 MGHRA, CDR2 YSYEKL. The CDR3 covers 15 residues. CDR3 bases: TGCGCCAGCAGCCTATCCGGACAGGGGGGATACGAGCAGTACTTC. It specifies CASSLSGQGGYEQYF.

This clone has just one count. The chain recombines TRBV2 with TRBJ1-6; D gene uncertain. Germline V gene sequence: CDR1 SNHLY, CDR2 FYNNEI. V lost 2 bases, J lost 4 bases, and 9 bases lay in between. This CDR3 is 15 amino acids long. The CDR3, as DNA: TGTGCCAGCAGTGAAACAGACAAATATAATTCACCCCTCCACTTT. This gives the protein CASSETDKYNSPLHF.

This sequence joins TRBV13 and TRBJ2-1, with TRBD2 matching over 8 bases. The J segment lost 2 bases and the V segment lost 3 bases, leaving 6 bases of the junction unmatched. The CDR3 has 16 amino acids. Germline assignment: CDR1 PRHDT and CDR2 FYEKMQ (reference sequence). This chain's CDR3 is CASSFSGGGPYNEQFF. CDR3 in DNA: TGTGCCAGCAGCTTTTCCGGGGGGGGACCCTACAATGAGCAGTTCTTC.

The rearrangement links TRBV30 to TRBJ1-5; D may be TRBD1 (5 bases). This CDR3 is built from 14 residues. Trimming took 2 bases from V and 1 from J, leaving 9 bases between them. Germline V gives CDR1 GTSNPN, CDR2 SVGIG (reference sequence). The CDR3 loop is CAWSRGNSNQPQHF. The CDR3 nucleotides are TGTGCCTGGAGTCGGGGCAACAGCAATCAGCCCCAGCATTTT.

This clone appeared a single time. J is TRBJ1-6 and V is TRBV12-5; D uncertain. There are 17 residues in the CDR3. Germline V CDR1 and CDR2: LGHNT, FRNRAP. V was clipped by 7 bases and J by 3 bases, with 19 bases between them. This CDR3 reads CASADIVPFIYNSPLHF. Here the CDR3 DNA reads TGTGCTAGTGCCGATATCGTCCCGTTTATCTATAATTCACCCCTCCACTTT. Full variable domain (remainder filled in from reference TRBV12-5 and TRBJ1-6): DARVTQTPRHKVTEMGQEVTMRCQPILGHNTVFWYRQTMMQGLELLAYFRNRAPLDDSGMPKDRFSAEMPDATLATLKIQPSEPRDSAVYFCASADIVPFIYNSPLHFGNGTRLTVT.

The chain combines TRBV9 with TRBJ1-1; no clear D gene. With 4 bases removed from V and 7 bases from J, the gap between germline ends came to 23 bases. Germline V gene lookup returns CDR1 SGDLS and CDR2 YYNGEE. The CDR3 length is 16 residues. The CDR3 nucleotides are TGTGCCAGCAGCCCCCTGGTTGGGGATATTGACGGTGAAGCTTTCTTT. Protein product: CASSPLVGDIDGEAFF.

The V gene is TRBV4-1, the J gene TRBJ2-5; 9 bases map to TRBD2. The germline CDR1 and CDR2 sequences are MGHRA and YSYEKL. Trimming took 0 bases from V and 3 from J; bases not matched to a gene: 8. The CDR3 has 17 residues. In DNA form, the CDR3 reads TGCGCCAGCAGCCAAGATCTGGGCCTAGCGGGAAAAGAGACCCAGTACTTC. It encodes CASSQDLGLAGKETQYF.

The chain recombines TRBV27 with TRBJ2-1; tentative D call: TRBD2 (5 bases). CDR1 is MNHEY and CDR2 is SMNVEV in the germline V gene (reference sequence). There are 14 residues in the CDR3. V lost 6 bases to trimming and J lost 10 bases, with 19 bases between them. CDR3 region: CASRPEARGGEQFF. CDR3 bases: TGTGCCAGCAGACCGGAAGCGCGAGGCGGGGAGCAGTTCTTC.

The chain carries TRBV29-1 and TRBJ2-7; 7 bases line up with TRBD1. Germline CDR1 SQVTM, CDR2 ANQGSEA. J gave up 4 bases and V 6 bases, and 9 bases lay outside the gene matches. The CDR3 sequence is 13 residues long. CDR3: CSVGRQGQYEQYF. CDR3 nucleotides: TGCAGCGTGGGTAGACAGGGACAATACGAGCAGTACTTC.

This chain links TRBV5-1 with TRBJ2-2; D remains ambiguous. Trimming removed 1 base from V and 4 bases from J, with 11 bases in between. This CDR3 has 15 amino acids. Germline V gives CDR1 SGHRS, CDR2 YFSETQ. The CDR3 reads CASSLYSQPTGELFF. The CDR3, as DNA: TGCGCCAGCAGCTTGTACAGCCAGCCCACCGGGGAGCTGTTTTTT.

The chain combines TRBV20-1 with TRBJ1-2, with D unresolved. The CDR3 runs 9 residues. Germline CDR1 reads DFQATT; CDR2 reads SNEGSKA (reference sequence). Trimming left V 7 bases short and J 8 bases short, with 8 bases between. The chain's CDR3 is CSGGYGYTF. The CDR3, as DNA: TGCAGTGGAGGGTACGGCTACACCTTC.

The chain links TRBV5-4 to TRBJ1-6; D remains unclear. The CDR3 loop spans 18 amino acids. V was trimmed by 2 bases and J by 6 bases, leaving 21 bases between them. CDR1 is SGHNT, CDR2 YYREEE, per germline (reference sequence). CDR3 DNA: TGTGCCAGCAGCTTCTACCTTCATCCGCGGGGAGTTAATTCACCCCTCCACTTT. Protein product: CASSFYLHPRGVNSPLHF. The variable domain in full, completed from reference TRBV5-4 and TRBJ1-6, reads ETGVTQSPTHLIKTRGQQVTLRCSSQSGHNTVSWYQQALGQGPQFIFQYYREEENGRGNFPPRFSGLQFPNYSSELNVNALELDDSALYLCASSFYLHPRGVNSPLHFGNGTRLTVT.

The CDR3 reads CASSHEQTEAFF. The CDR3 region has the DNA TGTGCCAGCTCCCATGAACAGACTGAAGCTTTCTTT. The chain is built from TRBV18 and TRBJ1-1; the D is unclear. This CDR3 comprises 12 residues. The germline V gene encodes CDR1 KGHSH and CDR2 LQKENI. V was shortened by 6 bases and J by 5 bases, with 10 bases between the two germline ends.

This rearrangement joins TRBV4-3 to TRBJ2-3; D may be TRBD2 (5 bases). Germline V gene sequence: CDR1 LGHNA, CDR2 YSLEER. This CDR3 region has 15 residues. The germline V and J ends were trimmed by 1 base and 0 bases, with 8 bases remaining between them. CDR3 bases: TGCGCCAGCAGCCAAGCGGGGTCTAGCACAGATACGCAGTATTTT. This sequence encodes CASSQAGSSTDTQYF.

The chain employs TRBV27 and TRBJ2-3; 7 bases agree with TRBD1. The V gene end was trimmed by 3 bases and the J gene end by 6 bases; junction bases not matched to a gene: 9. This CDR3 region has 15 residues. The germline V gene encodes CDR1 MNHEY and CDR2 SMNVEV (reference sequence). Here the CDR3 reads CASSFYRGRADTQYF. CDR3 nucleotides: TGTGCCAGCAGTTTCTACAGGGGCCGGGCGGATACGCAGTATTTT.

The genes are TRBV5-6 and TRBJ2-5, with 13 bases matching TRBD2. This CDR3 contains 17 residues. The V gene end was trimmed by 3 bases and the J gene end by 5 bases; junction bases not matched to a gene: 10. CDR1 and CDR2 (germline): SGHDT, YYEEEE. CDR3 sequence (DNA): TGTGCCAGCAGCTGCTGGACTAGCGGGGGAAGGGAGGAGACCCAGTACTTC. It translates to CASSCWTSGGREETQYF.

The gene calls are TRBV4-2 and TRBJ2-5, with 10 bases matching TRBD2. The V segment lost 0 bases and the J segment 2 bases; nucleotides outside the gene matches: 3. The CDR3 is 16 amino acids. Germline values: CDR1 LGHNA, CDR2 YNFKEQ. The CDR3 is CASSQEPSGGQETQYF. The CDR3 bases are TGTGCCAGCAGCCAAGAACCTAGCGGGGGACAAGAGACCCAGTACTTC.

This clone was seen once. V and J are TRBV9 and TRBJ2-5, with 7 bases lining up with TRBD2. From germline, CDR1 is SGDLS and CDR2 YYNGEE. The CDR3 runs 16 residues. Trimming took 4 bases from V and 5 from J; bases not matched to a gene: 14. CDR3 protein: CASSPRTSFPRETQYF. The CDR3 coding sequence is TGTGCCAGCAGCCCCCGGACTAGTTTCCCCCGGGAGACCCAGTACTTC.

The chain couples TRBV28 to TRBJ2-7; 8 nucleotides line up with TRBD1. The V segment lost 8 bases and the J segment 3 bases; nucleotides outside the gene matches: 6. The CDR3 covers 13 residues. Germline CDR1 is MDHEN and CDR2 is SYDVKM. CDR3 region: CASGSTGGYEQYF. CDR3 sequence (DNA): TGTGCCAGCGGCTCTACAGGGGGCTACGAGCAGTACTTC.

CDR3 residues: CASSQKVETGRETEAFF. CDR3 DNA: TGCGCCAGCAGCCAGAAGGTGGAGACAGGGAGGGAAACTGAAGCTTTCTTT. J is TRBJ1-1 and V is TRBV4-1, with TRBD1 matching over 7 bases. V shed 3 bases and J 5 bases; nucleotides not matched to a gene: 15. This CDR3 is 17 amino acids long. CDR1 is MGHRA, CDR2 YSYEKL, per germline.

The CDR3 DNA reads TGTGCCAGCAGGATGACAGGATGCAGCACAGATACGCAGTATTTT. Translation: CASRMTGCSTDTQYF. The gene calls are TRBV28 and TRBJ2-3, with D maybe TRBD1 (6 bases). The CDR3 spans 15 residues. Germline lookup yields CDR1 MDHEN and CDR2 SYDVKM. V was shortened by 6 bases and J by 0 bases, with 13 bases between the two germline ends.

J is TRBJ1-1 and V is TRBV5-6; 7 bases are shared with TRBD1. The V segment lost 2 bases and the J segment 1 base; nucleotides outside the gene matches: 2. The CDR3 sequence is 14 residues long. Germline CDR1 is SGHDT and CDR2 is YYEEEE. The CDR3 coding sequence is TGTGCCAGCAGCTTAAGGGGGCCGAACACTGAAGCTTTCTTT. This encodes CASSLRGPNTEAFF.